This passage covers 15 T cell receptor beta chains from one sample sequenced in a study of early T cells in non-severe SARS-CoV-2 infection. TCRdb fed the 5' RACE reads into MiXCR, producing one record per CDR3 protein. The table lists about 54,000 distinct CDR3 sequences, under 7.5% of them singletons, with 4.5% to 6% in the top ten. Here the sequenced sample was whole blood, taken at baseline. Receptor source: an adult who was a healthcare worker with PCR-confirmed SARS-CoV-2 infection or an uninfected control (not recorded which).

This clonotype was seen repeatedly, ten times or more. The J gene is TRBJ2-1, the V gene TRBV12-3 or TRBV12-4; TRBD2 aligns across 16 bases. V lost 7 bases, J lost 2 bases, and 8 bases stayed unmatched. CDR3 length: 18 residues. DNA of the CDR3: TGTGCCAGCAAGCCCCCGGGACTAGCGGGGGGGGCCTACAATGAGCAGTTCTTC. Amino acid sequence: CASKPPGLAGGAYNEQFF.

This clonotype showed up many times. The rearrangement joins TRBV7-9 to TRBJ2-7, with TRBD1 identical over 9 bases. The CDR3 spans 14 residues. The V and J ends lost 5 bases and 4 bases, in that order; junction bases with no gene match: 6. Germline V gene data show CDR1 as SEHNR and CDR2 as FQNEAQ (reference sequence). CDR3 sequence: CASSHRDRVYEQYF. The DNA of the CDR3 is TGTGCCAGCAGCCACCGGGACAGGGTGTACGAGCAGTACTTC.

This chain links TRBV3-1 with TRBJ2-2; D may be TRBD2 (5 bases). Trimming took off 0 bases at V and 1 base at J, with 15 bases between the two ends. The CDR3 has 18 amino acids. Germline lookup yields CDR1 LGHDT and CDR2 YNNKEL (reference sequence). In DNA form, the CDR3 reads TGTGCCAGCAGCCAAGATGACAACCGGGGTTGGAACACCGGGGAGCTGTTTTTT. It yields the protein CASSQDDNRGWNTGELFF.

A few counts support this clonotype. The J gene is TRBJ1-5, the V gene TRBV20-1; D unclear. CDR1 and CDR2 (germline): DFQATT, SNEGSKA (reference sequence). The V end was cut by 6 bases, the J end by 9 bases, with 15 bases between. The CDR3 sequence is 12 residues long. CDR3 nucleotide sequence: TGCAGTGCCTACCTAGGGAGTCGGCCCCAGCATTTT. Protein sequence: CSAYLGSRPQHF.

This clonotype was counted between two and nine times. The chain combines TRBV7-2 with TRBJ1-1; D might be TRBD1 (6 bases). V was pared by 3 bases and J by 8 bases, with 13 bases between. Per germline, CDR1 SGHTA and CDR2 FQGNSA. This CDR3 comprises 13 residues. In nucleotides, the CDR3 is TGTGCCAGCAGCTTCGGTAGCGACAGGGAAGCTTTCTTT. This encodes CASSFGSDREAFF.

This clonotype was detected ten times or more. V and J are TRBV20-1 and TRBJ2-2; D perhaps matches TRBD1 (5 bases). The CDR3 covers 14 residues. Trimming removed 5 bases at V and 4 bases at J, with 14 bases between. From germline, CDR1 is DFQATT and CDR2 SNEGSKA (reference sequence). The CDR3 protein is CSASDRRSTGELFF. The CDR3 DNA reads as TGCAGTGCTTCAGACAGACGGAGCACCGGGGAGCTGTTTTTT.

This clonotype was counted many times. This rearrangement joins TRBV12-3 or TRBV12-4 to TRBJ1-2; unclear D gene. This CDR3 is 12 amino acids long. Trimming took 5 bases from V and 6 from J, leaving 10 bases between them. This CDR3 reads CASSPHRDGYTF. The DNA for the CDR3 is TGTGCCAGCAGTCCGCATCGAGATGGCTACACCTTC.

This clonotype has ten or more counts. V gene TRBV10-3 combines with J gene TRBJ2-1, with 9 bases fitting TRBD1. CDR1 ENHRY and CDR2 SYGVKD come from the germline V gene. The CDR3 contains 14 residues. After removal of 4 bases from V and 7 bases from J, the junction contained 5 bases not matched to a gene. The CDR3 region has the DNA TGTGCCATCAGTGGGGACAGGGATTTGAATGAGCAGTTCTTC. It codes for CAISGDRDLNEQFF.

This clonotype has at least ten counts. The chain employs TRBV6-2 or TRBV6-3 and TRBJ2-4, with D tentatively TRBD2 (6 bases). The CDR3 has 16 amino acids. V was cut by 11 bases and J by 3 bases, with 23 bases left in between. Germline V CDR1 and CDR2: MNHEY, SVGEGT. The CDR3 region has the DNA TGTGCCCCCCCCCGTAAGGAGGGGAAGGACAAAAACATTCAGTACTTC. Protein product: CAPPRKEGKDKNIQYF.

A few counts support this clonotype. The chain recombines TRBV18 with TRBJ1-5; no definite D call. This CDR3 comprises 17 residues. Per germline, CDR1 KGHSH and CDR2 LQKENI. The V and J ends lost 3 bases and 0 bases respectively, with 15 bases between them. For the CDR3, the DNA is TGTGCCAGCTCACCTGACCTGGTAAAAGGTAGCAATCAGCCCCAGCATTTT. This sequence encodes CASSPDLVKGSNQPQHF.

This clonotype was found many times. The V call is TRBV7-3, the J call TRBJ2-1; 9 bases line up with TRBD1. Germline CDR1 is SGHTA and CDR2 is FQGTGA. Trimming took 5 bases from V and 14 from J; bases not matched to a gene: 13. The length of the CDR3 is 14 residues. In nucleotides, the CDR3 is TGTGCCAGCAGCCTATTGGCGGGACAGGGCTTTAAGTTCTTC. As protein: CASSLLAGQGFKFF.

This clonotype has only a few counts. The V call is TRBV4-2, the J call TRBJ1-1; 8 bases are shared with TRBD1. The CDR3 contains 14 residues. Unmatched junction bases numbered 5, after V lost 4 bases and J lost 4 bases. The germline V gene has CDR1 LGHNA and CDR2 YNFKEQ. CDR3 sequence: CASSPPTGATEAFF. CDR3 DNA sequence: TGTGCCAGCAGCCCCCCGACAGGGGCCACTGAAGCTTTCTTT.

This clonotype showed up many times. The J gene is TRBJ2-7, the V gene TRBV7-2; 8 positions match TRBD1. The length of the CDR3 is 13 residues. In germline, CDR1 is SGHTA, CDR2 FQGNSA. V dropped 5 bases and J dropped 6; count of bases not matched to a gene: 6. Here the CDR3 DNA reads TGTGCCAGCAGCCCAACTACAGGGGGCGAGCAGTACTTC. It encodes CASSPTTGGEQYF.

This clonotype was seen at least ten times. V and J are TRBV15 and TRBJ2-1, with 11 positions matching TRBD2. The CDR3 has 17 amino acids. Germline assignment: CDR1 LNHNV and CDR2 YYDKDF (reference sequence). Unmatched junction bases numbered 10, after V lost 3 bases and J lost 6 bases. The CDR3 reads CATSRGVLAGGRNEQFF. The CDR3 DNA follows: TGTGCCACCAGCAGGGGCGTCCTAGCGGGGGGCCGCAATGAGCAGTTCTTC.

This clonotype was counted many times. V and J are TRBV10-2 and TRBJ2-7; D possibly corresponds to TRBD1 (5 bases). Trimming shortened V by 2 bases and J by 0 bases, and 11 bases separated the two germline ends. This CDR3 comprises 15 residues. Germline V CDR1 and CDR2: WSHSY, SAAADI. The CDR3 loop is CASSEVGQGSYEQYF. The CDR3 DNA sequence: TGCGCCAGCAGTGAGGTGGGGCAGGGCTCCTACGAGCAGTACTTC.